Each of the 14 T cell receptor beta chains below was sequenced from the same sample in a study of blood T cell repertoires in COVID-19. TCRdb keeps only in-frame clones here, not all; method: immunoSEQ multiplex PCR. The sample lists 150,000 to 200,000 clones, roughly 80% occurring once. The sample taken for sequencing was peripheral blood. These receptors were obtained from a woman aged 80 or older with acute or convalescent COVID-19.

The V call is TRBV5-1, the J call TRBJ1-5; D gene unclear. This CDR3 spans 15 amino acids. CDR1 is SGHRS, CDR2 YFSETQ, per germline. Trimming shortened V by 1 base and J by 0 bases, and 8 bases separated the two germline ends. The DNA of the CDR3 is TGCGCCAGCAGCTTGACTTTTAATAGCAATCAGCCCCAGCATTTT. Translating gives CASSLTFNSNQPQHF.

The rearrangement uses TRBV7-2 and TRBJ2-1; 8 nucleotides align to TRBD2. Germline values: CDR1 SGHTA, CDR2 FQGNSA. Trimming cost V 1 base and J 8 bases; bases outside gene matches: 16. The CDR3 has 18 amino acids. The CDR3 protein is CASSLDRSRRGGFHEQFF. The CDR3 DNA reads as TGTGCCAGCAGCTTAGACCGGTCGAGACGGGGGGGATTTCATGAGCAGTTCTTC.

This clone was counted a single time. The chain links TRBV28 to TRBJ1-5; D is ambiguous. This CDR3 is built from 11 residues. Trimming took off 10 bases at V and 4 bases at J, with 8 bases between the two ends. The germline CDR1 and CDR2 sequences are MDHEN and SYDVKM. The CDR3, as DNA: TGTGCCACCGGTCTGAATCAGCCCCAGCATTTT. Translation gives CATGLNQPQHF.

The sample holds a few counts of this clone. DNA for the CDR3: TGTGCCAGCAGCTCTTTTGAAGGACAGGGTCGTTCTCATTCACCCCTCCACTTT. Translated: CASSSFEGQGRSHSPLHF. V is TRBV7-9 and J is TRBJ1-6, with 8 bases identical to TRBD1. There are 18 residues in the CDR3. Trimming took 4 bases from V and 8 from J; bases not matched to a gene: 16. Germline assignment: CDR1 SEHNR and CDR2 FQNEAQ (reference sequence).

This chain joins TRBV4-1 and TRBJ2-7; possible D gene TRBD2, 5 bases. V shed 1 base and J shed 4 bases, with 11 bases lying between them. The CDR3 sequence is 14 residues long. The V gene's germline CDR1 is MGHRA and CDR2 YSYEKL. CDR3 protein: CASSQGTRAYEQYF. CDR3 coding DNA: TGCGCCAGCAGCCAAGGAACTAGGGCGTACGAGCAGTACTTC.

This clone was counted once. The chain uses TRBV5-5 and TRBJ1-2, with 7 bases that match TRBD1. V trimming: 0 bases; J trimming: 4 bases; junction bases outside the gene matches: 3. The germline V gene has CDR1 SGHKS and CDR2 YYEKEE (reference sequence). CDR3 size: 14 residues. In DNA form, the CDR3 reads TGTGCCAGCAGCTTGGTAGGGACAGTCTATGGCTACACCTTC. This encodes CASSLVGTVYGYTF.

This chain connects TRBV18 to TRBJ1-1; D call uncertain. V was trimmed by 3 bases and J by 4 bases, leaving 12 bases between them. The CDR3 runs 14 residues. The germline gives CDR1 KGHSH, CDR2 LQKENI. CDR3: CASSPGGVGTEAFF. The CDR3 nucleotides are TGTGCCAGCTCACCGGGCGGGGTGGGCACTGAAGCTTTCTTT.

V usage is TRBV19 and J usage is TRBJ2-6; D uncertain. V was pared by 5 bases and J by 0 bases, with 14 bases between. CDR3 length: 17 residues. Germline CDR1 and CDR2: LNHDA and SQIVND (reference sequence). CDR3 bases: TGTGCCAGTAGTTTAACTAAGATATCCTCTGGGGCCAACGTCCTGACTTTC. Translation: CASSLTKISSGANVLTF.

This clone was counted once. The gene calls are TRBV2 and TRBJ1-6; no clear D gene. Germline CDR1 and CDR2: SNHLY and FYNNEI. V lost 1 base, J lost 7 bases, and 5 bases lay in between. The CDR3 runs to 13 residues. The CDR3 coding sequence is TGTGCCAGCAGTGAAGGGGAGAATTCACCCCTCCACTTT. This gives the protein CASSEGENSPLHF.

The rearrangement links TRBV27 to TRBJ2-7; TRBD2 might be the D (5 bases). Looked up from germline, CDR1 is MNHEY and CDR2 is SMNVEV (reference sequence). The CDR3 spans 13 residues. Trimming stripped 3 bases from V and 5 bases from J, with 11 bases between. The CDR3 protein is CASSFRGPNEQYF. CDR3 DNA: TGTGCCAGCAGTTTCCGGGGTCCCAACGAGCAGTACTTC.

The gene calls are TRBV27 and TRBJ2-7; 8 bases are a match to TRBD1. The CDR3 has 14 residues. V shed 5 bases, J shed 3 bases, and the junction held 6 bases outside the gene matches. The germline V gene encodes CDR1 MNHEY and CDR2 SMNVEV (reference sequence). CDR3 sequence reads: CASSPGQVVYEQYF. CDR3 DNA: TGTGCCAGCAGTCCGGGACAGGTGGTCTACGAGCAGTACTTC.

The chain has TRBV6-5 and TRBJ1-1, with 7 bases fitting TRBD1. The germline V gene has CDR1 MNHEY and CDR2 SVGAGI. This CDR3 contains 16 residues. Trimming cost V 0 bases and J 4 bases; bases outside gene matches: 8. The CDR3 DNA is TGTGCCAGCAGTTACTCGACCGGCAGGGGGACCACTGAAGCTTTCTTT. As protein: CASSYSTGRGTTEAFF.

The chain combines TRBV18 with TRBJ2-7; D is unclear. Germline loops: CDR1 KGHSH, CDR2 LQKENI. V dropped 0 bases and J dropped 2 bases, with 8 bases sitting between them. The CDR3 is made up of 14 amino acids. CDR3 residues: CASSPPNSPYEQYF. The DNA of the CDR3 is TGTGCCAGCTCACCACCTAACAGCCCCTACGAGCAGTACTTC.

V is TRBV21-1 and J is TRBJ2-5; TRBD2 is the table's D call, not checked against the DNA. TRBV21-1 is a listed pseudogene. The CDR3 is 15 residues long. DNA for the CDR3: TGTGCCAGCAGCAATAAGCTAGCGGAGGGGGAGACCCAGTACTTC. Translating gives CASSNKLAEGETQYF.